This T cell receptor beta chain was sequenced during a study of blood T cell repertoires in COVID-19 (dated by TCRdb to about 2020). Background for the entire study: Samples covering the acute and convalescent phases of COVID-19 were provided by collaborators in the United States, Italy and Spain. The material from the prospective study consisted of cDNA or gDNA derived from T cells, B-cell-depleted T cells, or PBMCs. Deeply sampled blood TCRbeta repertoires from subjects exposed to, actively infected with, or recovered from COVID-19 were included in the dataset. A freely available public database, intended as a resource for researchers studying the immune response to SARS-CoV-2, is where the repertoires were released. Samples came from the ongoing ImmuneRACE study (first 160 participants) plus 1,254 subjects from 6 global collaborators. Nearly every sample came with metadata listing a de-identified subject ID, COVID-19 status, age in years and sex. HLA class I and class II types, where available, came from metadata supplied by the sample provider rather than from assay-based typing. What the study reported, not specific to this receptor: Clinical and demographic metadata were provided uncurated, with the amount varying by source and participant.

Participants in the prospective study were enrolled through a virtual design, were aged about 18 to 100 years, and lived in 20 to 30 United States geographic areas. Cohort assignment in the prospective study relied on participant-reported clinical history from a screening survey and a study questionnaire. For ImmuneRACE Cohort 3, a participant was defined as recovered based on two consecutive negative NP/OP PCR tests, clearance by a healthcare professional, or resolution of symptoms. Each participant in the prospective study had whole blood, serum and a nasopharyngeal or oropharyngeal swab collected by mobile phlebotomists. Prospective study participants could optionally give additional blood draws and questionnaires over a roughly 2-month period. Prospective study blood samples were shipped either frozen or at room temperature before DNA extraction. Turning to this clone: Its antigen is not yet known. Per-base qualities were not stored, and no clone one base away is much larger.

From the cysteine up to the phenylalanine, the CDR3 has a length of 16 residues. Solely the CDR3 DNA is kept, with 48 bases framed from the first base. The germline V gene (reference sequence) gives CDR1 as LNHDA and CDR2 as SQIVND. The V end loses 3 bases and the J end loses 0 bases, and a stretch of 12 bases separates them. TCRbeta CDR3 regions were amplified from genomic DNA by means of the immunoSEQ Assay, a bias-controlled multiplex PCR. The study's own analysis went as follows. The number of nucleated cells in each sample was estimated from the amplification of reference gene primers within the assay. To quantify the absolute abundance of each unique TCRbeta CDR3 rearrangement, sequence reads were collapsed and filtered. For each sample, productive Simpson clonality was calculated as the square root of Simpson's diversity index over productive rearrangements. TCRdb mirrors the immuneACCESS table, restricted to in-frame sequences. Some clones are absent from its copies; in checked studies, under half trace to an unresolved V gene, and the reason for the others is unknown. V and J calls and clone size are copied from that table; D and trimming were computed from the DNA. This sample holds 260,000 or so clones; 80% to 90% were observed only once. The ten largest clonotypes hold around 15% of the sample.

The V and J genes are TRBV19 and TRBJ2-1; the D gene is perhaps TRBD2, from 6 matching bases. What was sequenced was PBMCs or T cells enriched from blood (not recorded which). This receptor was identified in a man aged 18 to 30 who had recovered from COVID-19. The encoded CDR3 is CASSMGGDSSYNEQFF. In nucleotides, the sequence is TGTGCCAGTAGTATGGGTGGGGACTCCTCCTACAATGAGCAGTTCTTC.